This note documents a single T cell receptor beta chain sequence. The authors drew approximately 10 milliliters of peripheral blood from each donor. This CDR3 comprises 15 residues. The germline gives CDR1 KGHDR, CDR2 SFDVKD. V dropped 0 bases and J dropped 9 bases, with 15 bases sitting between them. A J-beta primer mix and a sample-barcoded 5' primer were used in a second PCR of roughly 6 to 12 cycles. TCRdb recomputed calls from the 5' RACE reads with MiXCR, one row per CDR3 protein. This table holds over 1,500,000 distinct CDR3 sequences, around half found once. This sample was included in a study of blood T cells in healthy people across ages.

Sample: blood. The chain is built from TRBV24-1 and TRBJ2-3; D remains unclear. This clonotype originated in a middle-aged woman in good health. The CDR3 DNA follows: TGTGCCACCAGTGATTTGTCGACAAGCTCGGTCACGCAGTATTTT. Amino acids: CATSDLSTSSVTQYF.